This TCR beta chain was identified in a study of blood T cells in healthy people across ages. Study results and limitations: Higher diversity and more naive CD4+ cells were features of long-lived donors, compared to aged donors.

As regards this clonotype: The antigen is unknown.

The germline V gene encodes CDR1 SGHRS and CDR2 YFSETQ. The length of the CDR3 is 16 residues. The ends lost 4 bases at V and 1 base at J; junction bases unmatched: 8. The use of a sample-barcoded 5' primer and a J-beta primer mix characterized a second PCR of roughly 6 to 11 cycles. TCRdb called the 5' RACE reads again in MiXCR, with one record for every CDR3 protein. Of 1,800,000 or so distinct CDR3 sequences listed, 39% are singletons. The receptor's source is a human donor in good health. J is TRBJ2-3 and V is TRBV5-1; the match to TRBD1 covers 8 bases. Material for sequencing was blood. The CDR3 bases are TGCGCCAGCAGCAGAGGATCGACAGGGGGCACAGATACGCAGTATTTT. Its translation: CASSRGSTGGTDTQYF. The full variable domain, completed using reference TRBV5-1 and TRBJ2-3, is KAGVTQTPRYLIKTRGQQVTLSCSPISGHRSVSWYQQTPGQGLQFLFEYFSETQRNKGNFPGRFSGRQFSNSRSEMNVSTLELGDSALYLCASSRGSTGGTDTQYFGPGTRLTVL.